A selection of T cell receptor beta chains follows, all from one sample in a study of blood T cell repertoires in COVID-19. Here immunoSEQ multiplex PCR was the method, and the copy in TCRdb shows in-frame clones only, minus some. The sample has over 300,000 clones, 70% to 90% seen once. Sequenced: PBMCs or T cells enriched from blood (not recorded which). The receptors come from a man aged 25 to 45 who had recovered from COVID-19. CDR3s include the opening cysteine and the closing phenylalanine or tryptophan. A D gene is named only where the DNA matches it firmly. Where a row states a size, it is once, few, many or the class of an expanded clone; other rows omit it.

j_call: TRBJ1-4; v_call: TRBV19; d_call: .; clone_size: .; cdr3_nt: TGTGCCAGTGAGCAGGGATACGAAGGAGAAAAACTGTTTTTT; cdr3_aa: CASEQGYEGEKLFF
j_call: TRBJ2-2; v_call: TRBV7-2; d_call: TRBD2; clone_size: once; cdr3_nt: TGTGCCAGCAGGCTTAGCGGGGGTTCCGGGGAGCTGTTTTTT; cdr3_aa: CASRLSGGSGELFF
j_call: TRBJ1-6; v_call: TRBV21-1; d_call: .; clone_size: few; cdr3_nt: TGTGCCAGCAGCAAGATAAGGGGGTGGTACTATAATTCACCCCTCCACTTT; cdr3_aa: CASSKIRGWYYNSPLHF
j_call: TRBJ1-1; v_call: TRBV7-9; d_call: .; clone_size: .; cdr3_nt: TGTGCCAGCAGCTTAGTGGGGCTTGAAGCTTTCTTT; cdr3_aa: CASSLVGLEAFF
j_call: TRBJ1-5; v_call: TRBV7-2; d_call: TRBD1; clone_size: few; cdr3_nt: TGTGCCAGCAGTCCGGACAGGGGGCGCCTTCAGCCCCAGCATTTT; cdr3_aa: CASSPDRGRLQPQHF
j_call: TRBJ1-2; v_call: TRBV29-1; d_call: .; clone_size: .; cdr3_nt: TGCAGCGTTGAGAGCGTACAGGCGTATGGCTACACCTTC; cdr3_aa: CSVESVQAYGYTF
j_call: TRBJ1-2; v_call: TRBV7-2; d_call: .; clone_size: .; cdr3_nt: TGTGCCAGCAGCTTATTGCGCTATGGCTACACCTTC; cdr3_aa: CASSLLRYGYTF
j_call: TRBJ2-7; v_call: TRBV25-1; d_call: .; clone_size: .; cdr3_nt: TGTGCCAGCAGTGAGGGAGGGGGCTCCTACGAGCAGTACTTC; cdr3_aa: CASSEGGGSYEQYF
j_call: TRBJ1-2; v_call: TRBV6-5; d_call: TRBD1; clone_size: .; cdr3_nt: TGTGCCAGCAGTACGGGACAGGGGGTAGGTGGCTACACCTTC; cdr3_aa: CASSTGQGVGGYTF
j_call: TRBJ1-2; v_call: TRBV4-3; d_call: .; clone_size: .; cdr3_nt: TGCGCCAGCAGCCAAGATTTTTCTCGACAGGCTTCCTATGGCTACACCTTC; cdr3_aa: CASSQDFSRQASYGYTF
j_call: TRBJ2-7; v_call: TRBV24-1; d_call: .; clone_size: .; cdr3_nt: TGTGCCACCAGTGATCGGACAAACTTGGGGTACGAGCAGTACTTC; cdr3_aa: CATSDRTNLGYEQYF
j_call: TRBJ2-2; v_call: TRBV6-5; d_call: .; clone_size: .; cdr3_nt: TGTGCCAGCAGTACCTCTCCTCAGGGAAGCGGGGAGCTGTTTTTT; cdr3_aa: CASSTSPQGSGELFF
j_call: TRBJ2-2; v_call: TRBV9; d_call: TRBD2; clone_size: .; cdr3_nt: TGTGCCAGCAGCCTCCGAGGGACGGGGGGAGGGATCACCGGGGAGCTGTTTTTT; cdr3_aa: CASSLRGTGGGITGELFF
j_call: TRBJ1-2; v_call: TRBV5-6; d_call: .; clone_size: .; cdr3_nt: TGTGCCAGCAGCTTGGTTGTTCCGGGCGGGGACGGATCTAACTATGGCTACACCTTC; cdr3_aa: CASSLVVPGGDGSNYGYTF
j_call: TRBJ2-6; v_call: TRBV5-1; d_call: .; clone_size: .; cdr3_nt: TGCGCCAGCAGCTCAGCCGACAGAATCTACTCTGGGGCCAACGTCCTGACTTTC; cdr3_aa: CASSSADRIYSGANVLTF
j_call: TRBJ2-3; v_call: TRBV7-9; d_call: TRBD2; clone_size: .; cdr3_nt: TGTGCCAGCACCGAAGGTGCGGGGGGGATCACAGATACGCAGTATTTT; cdr3_aa: CASTEGAGGITDTQYF
j_call: TRBJ1-1; v_call: TRBV10-3; d_call: TRBD1; clone_size: .; cdr3_nt: TGTGCCATCAGTGGACAGGGGGGGAACACTGAAGCTTTCTTT; cdr3_aa: CAISGQGGNTEAFF
j_call: TRBJ1-6; v_call: TRBV19; d_call: .; clone_size: .; cdr3_nt: TGTGCCAGTACCCCTCGGCAGGGGCGGTCACCCCTCCACTTT; cdr3_aa: CASTPRQGRSPLHF
j_call: TRBJ2-3; v_call: TRBV6-2/TRBV6-3; d_call: TRBD2; clone_size: .; cdr3_nt: TGTGCCAGCAGTCGAAGCGGGGGAGCGACAGATACGCAGTATTTT; cdr3_aa: CASSRSGGATDTQYF
j_call: TRBJ2-5; v_call: TRBV24-1; d_call: TRBD1; clone_size: .; cdr3_nt: TGTGCCACCAGTGACAGGACAGGAGAGACCCAGTACTTC; cdr3_aa: CATSDRTGETQYF
j_call: TRBJ1-2; v_call: TRBV10-3; d_call: TRBD1; clone_size: .; cdr3_nt: TGTGCCATCAACTCTAGGGACAGCCCCTATGGCTACACCTTC; cdr3_aa: CAINSRDSPYGYTF
j_call: TRBJ2-3; v_call: TRBV10-3; d_call: TRBD1; clone_size: .; cdr3_nt: TGTGCCATCAGTGCCCCGGGACAGGGTGACGATACGCAGTATTTT; cdr3_aa: CAISAPGQGDDTQYF
j_call: TRBJ1-2; v_call: TRBV7-9; d_call: .; clone_size: .; cdr3_nt: TGTGCCAGCACCTCGCCGGGGGGGGCCTATGGCTACACCTTC; cdr3_aa: CASTSPGGAYGYTF
j_call: TRBJ2-2; v_call: TRBV7-2; d_call: TRBD1; clone_size: .; cdr3_nt: TGTGCCAGCAGGTCACAGGGGGTGGACACCGGGGAGCTGTTTTTT; cdr3_aa: CASRSQGVDTGELFF
j_call: TRBJ1-2; v_call: TRBV2; d_call: .; clone_size: few; cdr3_nt: TGTGCCAGCAGGGACAGTAACTATGGCTACACCTTC; cdr3_aa: CASRDSNYGYTF
j_call: TRBJ2-3; v_call: TRBV5-1; d_call: TRBD2; clone_size: .; cdr3_nt: TGCGCCAGCAGAAGACTAGCGGACCTCACTTCGGATACGCAGTATTTT; cdr3_aa: CASRRLADLTSDTQYF
j_call: TRBJ1-5; v_call: TRBV27; d_call: .; clone_size: .; cdr3_nt: TGTGCCAGCAGTTTATACAGGGGCAATCAGCCCCAGCATTTT; cdr3_aa: CASSLYRGNQPQHF
j_call: TRBJ2-2; v_call: TRBV29-1; d_call: .; clone_size: .; cdr3_nt: TGCAGCGTTCGCAGGGGAGGGACCGGGGAGCTGTTTTTT; cdr3_aa: CSVRRGGTGELFF
j_call: TRBJ2-1; v_call: TRBV2; d_call: TRBD1; clone_size: few; cdr3_nt: TGTGCCAGCAGTCCGCAGGGGGCACTAAACAATGAGCAGTTCTTC; cdr3_aa: CASSPQGALNNEQFF
j_call: TRBJ1-1; v_call: TRBV9; d_call: .; clone_size: .; cdr3_nt: TGTGCCAGCAGCCTCTCAGGGCAAAACACTGAAGCTTTCTTT; cdr3_aa: CASSLSGQNTEAFF
j_call: TRBJ2-3; v_call: TRBV7-2; d_call: TRBD2; clone_size: .; cdr3_nt: TGTGCCAGCAGCTCCGGGACTAGCGGGGGAGATACGCAGTATTTT; cdr3_aa: CASSSGTSGGDTQYF
j_call: TRBJ1-2; v_call: TRBV7-3; d_call: TRBD1; clone_size: .; cdr3_nt: TGTGCCAGCAGCCCAACTGGGACAGGGTCCGGCTACACCTTC; cdr3_aa: CASSPTGTGSGYTF
j_call: TRBJ2-1; v_call: TRBV11-1; d_call: TRBD2; clone_size: .; cdr3_nt: TGTGCCAGCAGCTTACCGGGGACTAGCGGGGGCCGTAAGCAGTTCTTC; cdr3_aa: CASSLPGTSGGRKQFF